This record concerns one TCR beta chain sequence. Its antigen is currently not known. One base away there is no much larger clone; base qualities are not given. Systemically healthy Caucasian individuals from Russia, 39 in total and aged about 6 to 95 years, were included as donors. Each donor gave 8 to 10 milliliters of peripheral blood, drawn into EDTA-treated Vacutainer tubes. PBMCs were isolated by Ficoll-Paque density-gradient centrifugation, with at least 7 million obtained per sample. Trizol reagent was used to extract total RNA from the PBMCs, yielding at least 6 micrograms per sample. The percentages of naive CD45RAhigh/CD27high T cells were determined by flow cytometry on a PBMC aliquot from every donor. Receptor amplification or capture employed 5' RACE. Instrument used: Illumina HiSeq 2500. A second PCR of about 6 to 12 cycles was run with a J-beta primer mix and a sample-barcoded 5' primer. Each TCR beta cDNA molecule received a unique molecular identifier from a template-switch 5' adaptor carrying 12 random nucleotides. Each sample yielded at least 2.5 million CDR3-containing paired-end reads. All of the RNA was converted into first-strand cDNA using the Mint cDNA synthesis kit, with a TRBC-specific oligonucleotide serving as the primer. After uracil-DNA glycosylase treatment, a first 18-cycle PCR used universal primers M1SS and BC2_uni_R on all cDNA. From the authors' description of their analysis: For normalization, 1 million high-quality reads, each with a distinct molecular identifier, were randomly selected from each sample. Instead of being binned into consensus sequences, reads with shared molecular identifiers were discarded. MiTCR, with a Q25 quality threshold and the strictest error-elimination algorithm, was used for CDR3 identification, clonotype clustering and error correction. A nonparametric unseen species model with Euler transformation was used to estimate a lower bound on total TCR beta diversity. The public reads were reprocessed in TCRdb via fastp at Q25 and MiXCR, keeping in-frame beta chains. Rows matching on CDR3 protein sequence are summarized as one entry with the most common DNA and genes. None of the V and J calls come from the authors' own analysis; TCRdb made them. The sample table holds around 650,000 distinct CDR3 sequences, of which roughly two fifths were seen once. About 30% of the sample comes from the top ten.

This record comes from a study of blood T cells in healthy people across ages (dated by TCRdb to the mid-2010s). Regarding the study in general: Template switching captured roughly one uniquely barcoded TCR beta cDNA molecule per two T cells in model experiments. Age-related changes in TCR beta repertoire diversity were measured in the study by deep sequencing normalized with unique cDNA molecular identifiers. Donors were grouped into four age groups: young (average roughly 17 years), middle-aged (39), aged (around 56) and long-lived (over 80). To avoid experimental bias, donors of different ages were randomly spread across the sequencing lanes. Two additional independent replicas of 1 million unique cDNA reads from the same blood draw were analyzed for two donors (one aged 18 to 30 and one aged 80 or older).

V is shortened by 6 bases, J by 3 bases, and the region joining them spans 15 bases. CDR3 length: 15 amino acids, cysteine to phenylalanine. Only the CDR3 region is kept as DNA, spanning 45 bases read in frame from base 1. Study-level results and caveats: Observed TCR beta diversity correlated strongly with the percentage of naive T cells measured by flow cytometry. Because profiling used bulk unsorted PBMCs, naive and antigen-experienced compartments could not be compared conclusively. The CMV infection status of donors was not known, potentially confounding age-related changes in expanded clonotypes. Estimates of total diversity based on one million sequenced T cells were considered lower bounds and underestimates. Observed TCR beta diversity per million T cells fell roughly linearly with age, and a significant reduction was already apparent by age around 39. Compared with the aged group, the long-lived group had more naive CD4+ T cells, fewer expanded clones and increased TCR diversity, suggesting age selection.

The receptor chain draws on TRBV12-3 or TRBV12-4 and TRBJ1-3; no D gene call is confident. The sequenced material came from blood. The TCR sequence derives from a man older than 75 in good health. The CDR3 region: CASSPTTGLGNTIYF. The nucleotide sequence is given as TGTGCCAGCAGCCCCACGACGGGTCTTGGAAACACCATATATTTT.